Following are 28 T cell receptor beta chains from one sample sequenced in a study of blood T cell repertoires in COVID-19. Using immunoSEQ multiplex PCR, the repertoire was profiled, and TCRdb retains in-frame clones only, with some absent. The sample contains some 200,000 clones, approximately 87% of which appear only once. Sequenced: peripheral blood. These receptors were taken from a woman in her 70s with COVID-19, enrolled during active disease.

The chain employs TRBV7-8 and TRBJ1-2; weak D call: TRBD1 (5 bases). The CDR3 has 14 amino acids. The germline V gene encodes CDR1 SGHVS and CDR2 FQNEAQ. V lost 3 bases and J 3 bases, leaving 11 bases between the germline ends. The CDR3 nucleotides are TGTGCCAGCAGCTTCTATGGGGCGGACTATGGCTACACCTTC. This gives the protein CASSFYGADYGYTF. The full variable domain, completed using reference TRBV7-8 and TRBJ1-2, is GAGVSQSPRYKVAKRGQDVALRCDPISGHVSLFWYQQALGQGPEFLTYFQNEAQLDKSGLPSDRFFAERPEGSVSTLKIQRTQQEDSAVYLCASSFYGADYGYTFGSGTRLTVV.

This clone appeared once. The CDR3: CASSLATGGDRNSPLHF. For the CDR3, the DNA is TGCGCCAGCAGCTTGGCTACAGGGGGCGACCGGAATTCACCCCTCCACTTT. The J gene is TRBJ1-6, the V gene TRBV5-1; 9 bases agree with TRBD1. CDR1 SGHRS and CDR2 YFSETQ come from the germline V gene. Losses at the gene ends were 0 bases for V and 7 bases for J; bases not matched to a gene: 8. The CDR3 extends over 17 amino acids. Full variable domain (outside the CDR3, taken from reference TRBV5-1 and TRBJ1-6): KAGVTQTPRYLIKTRGQQVTLSCSPISGHRSVSWYQQTPGQGLQFLFEYFSETQRNKGNFPGRFSGRQFSNSRSEMNVSTLELGDSALYLCASSLATGGDRNSPLHFGNGTRLTVT.

V gene TRBV27 combines with J gene TRBJ2-2, with D maybe TRBD2 (5 bases). This CDR3 has 14 amino acids. Trimming stripped 6 bases from V and 0 bases from J, with 8 bases between. Germline V gene lookup returns CDR1 MNHEY and CDR2 SMNVEV (reference sequence). As DNA, the CDR3 is TGTGCCAGCAGACTAGGGTCGAACACCGGGGAGCTGTTTTTT. This sequence encodes CASRLGSNTGELFF.

The V call is TRBV5-1, the J call TRBJ2-1, with 8 bases that match TRBD2. The CDR3 spans 13 residues. V lost 4 bases, J lost 4 bases, and 1 base stayed unmatched. Germline assignment: CDR1 SGHRS and CDR2 YFSETQ. CDR3 sequence reads: CASSSGGYNEQFF. The CDR3 region has the DNA TGCGCCAGCAGCAGCGGGGGTTACAATGAGCAGTTCTTC.

This clone showed up just a few times. The rearrangement joins TRBV28 to TRBJ2-7, with D unclear. V shed 7 bases and J shed 3 bases, with 10 bases lying between them. The germline CDR1 and CDR2 sequences are MDHEN and SYDVKM. This CDR3 region has 12 residues. The CDR3 bases are TGTGCCAGCACCCCTGTAAACTACGAGCAGTACTTC. Translated: CASTPVNYEQYF.

CDR3: CASSGWTASNQPQHF. CDR3 DNA: TGTGCCAGCAGCGGGTGGACAGCTAGCAATCAGCCCCAGCATTTT. The chain couples TRBV9 to TRBJ1-5; D might be TRBD1 (6 bases). With 3 bases removed from V and 0 bases from J, the gap between germline ends came to 10 bases. CDR1 and CDR2 (germline): SGDLS, YYNGEE. This CDR3 is built from 15 residues.

This sequence joins TRBV10-3 and TRBJ2-7, with 7 nucleotides matching TRBD2. V shed 6 bases and J 5 bases; nucleotides not matched to a gene: 4. The germline V gene encodes CDR1 ENHRY and CDR2 SYGVKD. This CDR3 has 12 residues. This CDR3 is CAIRGGVDEQYF. CDR3 in DNA: TGTGCCATCAGGGGAGGGGTAGACGAGCAGTACTTC.

CDR3 sequence: CASSPLSGNSYEQYF. CDR3 nucleotide sequence: TGTGCCAGCTCACCGCTTAGCGGGAACTCCTACGAGCAGTACTTC. The chain employs TRBV18 and TRBJ2-7; 8 bases align to TRBD2. Germline lookup yields CDR1 KGHSH and CDR2 LQKENI. The V gene end was trimmed by 3 bases and the J gene end by 0 bases; junction bases not matched to a gene: 4. The CDR3 loop spans 15 amino acids.

As concerns this clone: This CDR3 is also generated by other DNA sequences in the sample. V is TRBV7-2 and J is TRBJ2-3; D is possibly TRBD2 (6 bases). Germline CDR1 and CDR2: SGHTA and FQGNSA. The CDR3 has 14 residues. V gave up 1 base and J gave up 3 bases, with 8 bases separating them. CDR3 residues: CASSLVGRTDTQYF. CDR3 in DNA: TGTGCCAGCAGCTTAGTGGGGAGGACAGATACGCAGTATTTT. The full variable domain, completed using reference TRBV7-2 and TRBJ2-3, is GAGVSQSPSNKVTEKGKDVELRCDPISGHTALYWYRQSLGQGLEFLIYFQGNSAPDKSGLPSDRFSAERTGGSVSTLTIQRTQQEDSAVYLCASSLVGRTDTQYFGPGTRLTVL.

The rearrangement uses TRBV11-2 and TRBJ1-4; 7 nucleotides match TRBD1. The V gene end was trimmed by 3 bases and the J gene end by 10 bases; junction bases not matched to a gene: 8. This CDR3 is built from 14 residues. Germline loops: CDR1 SGHAT, CDR2 FQNNGV. CDR3 loop: CASSFRGDGGKLFF. In DNA, the CDR3 is TGTGCCAGCAGCTTCAGGGGGGATGGTGGAAAACTGTTTTTT.

The chain joins TRBV18 to TRBJ1-2; perhaps TRBD1 as D (5 bases). Germline lookup yields CDR1 KGHSH and CDR2 LQKENI. This CDR3 has 17 amino acids. V lost 5 bases and J 0 bases, leaving 19 bases between the germline ends. Written as DNA, the CDR3 is TGTGCCAGCTCATTTTTCCCCGGACAAGACTCTAACTATGGCTACACCTTC. This translates into CASSFFPGQDSNYGYTF.

This chain uses TRBV30 with TRBJ1-5; D remains unclear. Trimming stripped 0 bases from V and 7 bases from J, with 10 bases between. This CDR3 contains 13 residues. Germline CDR1 is GTSNPN and CDR2 is SVGIG (reference sequence). CDR3 coding DNA: TGTGCCTGGAGTGTAAGGGAGGAACAGCCCCAGCATTTT. This codes for CAWSVREEQPQHF.

The chain employs TRBV5-1 and TRBJ2-1; D not certain. Trimming removed 1 base from V and 5 bases from J, with 10 bases in between. CDR3 length: 14 residues. The V gene's germline CDR1 is SGHRS and CDR2 YFSETQ. The CDR3 bases are TGCGCCAGCAGCTTGATCTTGCAGAACAATGAGCAGTTCTTC. This sequence encodes CASSLILQNNEQFF.

This clone was detected only a few times. J is TRBJ1-2 and V is TRBV30; TRBD1 agrees at 8 bases. The CDR3 is made up of 14 amino acids. From germline, CDR1 is GTSNPN and CDR2 SVGIG (reference sequence). V shed 0 bases and J 4 bases; nucleotides not matched to a gene: 4. The CDR3 reads CAWSVSTGVYGYTF. The CDR3 nucleotides are TGTGCCTGGAGTGTGTCGACAGGGGTCTATGGCTACACCTTC.

The rearrangement links TRBV10-1 to TRBJ2-2; TRBD1 aligns across 8 bases. Trimming took 10 bases from V and 3 from J; bases not matched to a gene: 7. The CDR3 consists of 14 residues. CDR1 and CDR2 from the germline V gene are WNHNN and SYGVQD (reference sequence). This chain's CDR3 is CAKGMTGDTGELFF. DNA of the CDR3: TGCGCCAAGGGGATGACAGGGGACACCGGGGAGCTGTTTTTT.

For this clone: The sample contains more than one DNA sequence encoding this CDR3. The chain is built from TRBV30 and TRBJ1-1, with D hard to call. Trimming left V 2 bases short and J 1 base short, with 5 bases between. Looked up from germline, CDR1 is GTSNPN and CDR2 is SVGIG (reference sequence). The CDR3 runs to 12 residues. DNA of the CDR3: TGTGCCTGGAGTCGGAGGAACACTGAAGCTTTCTTT. Its translation: CAWSRRNTEAFF.

For this clone: This clone may be a read error of a much larger clone one base away. This chain joins TRBV25-1 and TRBJ1-5; TRBD1 matches at 9 bases. The CDR3 totals 18 residues. CDR1 and CDR2 from the germline V gene are MGHDK and SYGVNS. CDR3 loop: CAGSERPGTGSGNQPQHF. For the CDR3, the DNA is TGTGCCGGCAGTGAACGTCCCGGGACAGGGTCAGGCAATCAGCCCCAGCATTTT.

This clone was detected only a few times. The chain employs TRBV5-1 and TRBJ2-2; 9 bases agree with TRBD1. Looked up from germline, CDR1 is SGHRS and CDR2 is YFSETQ. The trim removed 4 bases at V and 6 bases at J, leaving 10 bases unmatched. This CDR3 region has 16 residues. The CDR3 loop is CASSPGTGSFAGELFF. CDR3 nucleotides: TGCGCCAGCAGCCCCGGGACAGGGAGTTTCGCCGGGGAGCTGTTTTTT.

The rearrangement links TRBV19 to TRBJ2-1; 9 bases match TRBD2. Germline V gene sequence: CDR1 LNHDA, CDR2 SQIVND (reference sequence). Trimming at V came to 0 bases and at J to 7 bases, leaving 13 bases not matched to a gene. This CDR3 is 18 amino acids long. The CDR3 spells CASSIDGEGLAGMNEQFF. The CDR3, as DNA: TGTGCCAGTAGTATAGATGGGGAGGGGCTAGCGGGGATGAATGAGCAGTTCTTC.

V gene TRBV5-1 combines with J gene TRBJ2-2, with a weak D call TRBD1 (7 bases). V was cut by 5 bases and J by 4 bases, with 18 bases left in between. CDR1 and CDR2 from the germline V gene are SGHRS and YFSETQ. The CDR3 totals 16 residues. The CDR3 here is CASRRDRAGITGELFF. DNA for the CDR3: TGCGCCAGCAGACGTGACAGGGCGGGGATCACCGGGGAGCTGTTTTTT.

The chain is built from TRBV7-9 and TRBJ1-4; D uncertain. Germline V gene data show CDR1 as SEHNR and CDR2 as FQNEAQ (reference sequence). The CDR3 covers 14 residues. V gave up 5 bases and J gave up 2 bases, with 9 bases separating them. CDR3 bases: TGTGCCAGCAGCGACCCCAGGACTAATGAAAAACTGTTTTTT. Amino acids: CASSDPRTNEKLFF.

V is TRBV6-1 and J is TRBJ2-3; 10 positions match TRBD2. The length of the CDR3 is 18 residues. Germline CDR1 is MNHNS and CDR2 is SASEGT. The trim removed 0 bases at V and 2 bases at J, leaving 8 bases unmatched. In DNA form, the CDR3 reads TGTGCCAGCAGTGAAGCTTTGGCTAGCGGGAGTCTCACAGATACGCAGTATTTT. Amino acids: CASSEALASGSLTDTQYF.

J is TRBJ1-2 and V is TRBV6-5; D call uncertain. This CDR3 has 13 amino acids. Trimming took off 5 bases at V and 3 bases at J, with 10 bases between the two ends. Germline CDR1 is MNHEY and CDR2 is SVGAGI. The CDR3 protein is CASSPSIYYGYTF. The CDR3, as DNA: TGTGCCAGCAGTCCCAGTATTTACTATGGCTACACCTTC.

The table lists this clone with a count of one. The J gene is TRBJ2-1, the V gene TRBV11-3, with D tentatively TRBD2 (6 bases). The CDR3 length is 15 residues. Germline CDR1 is SGHNT and CDR2 is YENEEA. V gave up 1 base and J gave up 4 bases, with 11 bases separating them. The CDR3 region is CASSLGLADYNEQFF. The CDR3 region has the DNA TGTGCCAGCAGCTTAGGGTTAGCGGATTACAATGAGCAGTTCTTC.

The chain recombines TRBV30 with TRBJ1-1; 7 bases fit TRBD1. V trimming: 4 bases; J trimming: 6 bases; junction bases outside the gene matches: 11. The CDR3 is 14 amino acids. CDR1 is GTSNPN and CDR2 is SVGIG in the germline V gene (reference sequence). As DNA, the CDR3 is TGTGCCTGGACCATCCGACAGGGTGGACCTGAAGCTTTCTTT. This encodes CAWTIRQGGPEAFF.

The genes are TRBV18 and TRBJ2-1, with 8 bases lining up with TRBD2. This CDR3 region has 15 residues. The trim removed 5 bases at V and 8 bases at J, leaving 11 bases unmatched. In germline, CDR1 is KGHSH, CDR2 LQKENI. The CDR3 DNA sequence: TGTGCCAGCTCAACAACGGGACTAGTAAGTGATGAGCAGTTCTTC. Protein sequence: CASSTTGLVSDEQFF.

This chain's CDR3 is CATSREVTTGNTEAFF. In DNA, the CDR3 is TGTGCCACCAGCAGAGAGGTTACGACAGGGAACACTGAAGCTTTCTTT. The chain couples TRBV15 to TRBJ1-1; the D gene is possibly TRBD1 (6 bases). The CDR3 is 16 amino acids. Germline-derived CDR1 and CDR2 are LNHNV and YYDKDF (reference sequence). V dropped 0 bases and J dropped 1 base, with 12 bases sitting between them.

In this sample, this clone turned up a few times. CDR3 DNA sequence: TGTGCCAGCAGACCAGGGGGGACAGGGTACACCGGGGAGCTGTTTTTT. Protein: CASRPGGTGYTGELFF. J is TRBJ2-2 and V is TRBV7-9; TRBD1 matches 9 bases. The CDR3 length is 16 residues. With V trimmed by 6 bases and J by 3 bases, 8 bases remained unmatched. Germline V CDR1 and CDR2: SEHNR, FQNEAQ (reference sequence).